This T cell receptor (beta chain) was profiled in a study of cytomegalovirus exposure and HLA in healthy donors. The primer mix had 60 Vbeta and 13 Jbeta primers. The repertoire was sequenced with immunoSEQ multiplex PCR; TCRdb's copy has only in-frame clones and lacks some. Of 130,000 or so clones listed, more than 75% are singletons. V shed 3 bases, J shed 4 bases, and the junction held 6 bases outside the gene matches. The CDR3 contains 15 residues. The germline V gene has CDR1 SEHNR and CDR2 FQNEAQ (reference sequence). The source material was PBMCs. This receptor was obtained from a man aged 18 to 29 in good health and CMV-seropositive. The chain couples TRBV7-9 to TRBJ2-1; 7 nucleotides match TRBD2. CDR3: CASSLAGASYNEQFF. CDR3 nucleotide sequence: TGTGCCAGCAGCTTGGCGGGAGCATCATACAATGAGCAGTTCTTC. Full variable domain (outside the CDR3, taken from reference TRBV7-9 and TRBJ2-1): DTGVSQNPRHKITKRGQNVTFRCDPISEHNRLYWYRQTLGQGPEFLTYFQNEAQLEKSRLLSDRFSAERPKGSFSTLEIQRTEQGDSAMYLCASSLAGASYNEQFFGPGTRLTVL.